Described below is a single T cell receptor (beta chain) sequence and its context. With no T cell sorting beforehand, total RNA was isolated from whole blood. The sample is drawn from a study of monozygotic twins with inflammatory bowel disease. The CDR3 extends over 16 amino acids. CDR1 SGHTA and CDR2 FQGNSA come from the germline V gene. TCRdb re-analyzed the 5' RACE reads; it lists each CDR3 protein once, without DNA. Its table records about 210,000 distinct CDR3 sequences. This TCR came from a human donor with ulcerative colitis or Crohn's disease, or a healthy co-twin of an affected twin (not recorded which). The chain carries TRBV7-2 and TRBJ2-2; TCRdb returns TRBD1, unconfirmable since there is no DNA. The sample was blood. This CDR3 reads CASSLTTAANTGELFF.